Listed here are 5 T cell receptor beta chains from one sample, sequenced in a study of T cells in Graves' hyperthyroidism and ophthalmopathy. The source material, RNA transcripts, was used to amplify TCR beta CDR3 regions. HTBI primers were used for first-round RT-PCR of the TCR CDR3. From the multiplex PCR reads, TCRdb called clonotypes with MiXCR, one entry per CDR3 protein. The sample carries hundreds of thousands of distinct CDR3 sequences, around 15% recorded once. What was sequenced was blood. Source of these receptors: a woman under 30 with Graves' hyperthyroidism.

This clonotype has just a few counts. This CDR3 is CASSYGQRGYGYTF. DNA for the CDR3: TGTGCCAGCAGTTATGGGCAGCGGGGCTATGGCTACACCTTC. This chain links TRBV6-2 or TRBV6-3 with TRBJ1-2; D gene unclear. The CDR3 spans 14 residues. Germline-derived CDR1 and CDR2 are MNHEY and SVGEGT. Trimming took off 3 bases at V and 4 bases at J, with 12 bases between the two ends.

In its sample, this clonotype was seen a few times. The chain combines TRBV6-1 with TRBJ2-2; TRBD2 matches 7 bases. The CDR3 sequence is 16 residues long. J lost 0 bases, V lost 6 bases, and 7 bases had no gene match. CDR1 and CDR2 from the germline V gene are MNHNS and SASEGT. CDR3 sequence reads: CASSALAVTNTGELFF. The CDR3 DNA reads as TGTGCCAGCAGCGCCCTAGCGGTTACGAACACCGGGGAGCTGTTTTTT.

This clonotype was detected ten times or more. The chain employs TRBV28 and TRBJ2-1; unclear D gene. The germline gives CDR1 MDHEN, CDR2 SYDVKM. The CDR3 sequence is 13 residues long. With 5 bases removed from V and 9 bases from J, the gap between germline ends came to 14 bases. CDR3 protein: CASSLSSLSEQFF. The DNA of the CDR3 is TGTGCCAGCAGTCTGTCCTCACTCAGTGAGCAGTTCTTC.

This chain joins TRBV19 and TRBJ2-1; 7 positions match TRBD1. Germline values: CDR1 LNHDA, CDR2 SQIVND (reference sequence). Trimming at V came to 4 bases and at J to 0 bases, leaving 9 bases not matched to a gene. The CDR3 loop spans 17 amino acids. The CDR3 DNA sequence: TGTGCCAGTAGTAATGCCCGACAGGGAAGCTCCTACAATGAGCAGTTCTTC. Protein: CASSNARQGSSYNEQFF.

This clonotype showed up many times. The V call is TRBV6-1, the J call TRBJ2-3; 7 positions match TRBD1. The V and J ends lost 5 bases and 4 bases, in that order; junction bases with no gene match: 9. The CDR3 contains 15 residues. Germline values: CDR1 MNHNS, CDR2 SASEGT. For the CDR3, the DNA is TGTGCCAGCAGTCCCCTCGACAGGGTTGCAGATACGCAGTATTTT. This gives the protein CASSPLDRVADTQYF.